This passage covers 29 T cell receptor beta chains from one sample sequenced in a study of post-analysis software for immune sequencing data. Their antigens remain unidentified. Unique molecular identifiers were built into the TCR beta cDNA libraries. TCRdb redid the calling of the PCR reads with MiXCR, one entry per CDR3 protein. The data contain roughly 620,000 distinct CDR3 sequences, roughly 47% of them singletons. Study results and caveats: A handful of TRBV segments were significantly more frequent in patients than in controls. TRBV5-6, TRBV5-1 and TRBV20-1 were among these segments.

The sample consisted of blood. The receptors derive from a girl aged 5-17 years with multiple sclerosis.

This clonotype was seen a few times. The chain is built from TRBV9 and TRBJ2-1, with D possibly TRBD2 on 7 matching bases. CDR1 and CDR2 (germline): SGDLS, YYNGEE. Trimming took off 3 bases at V and 6 bases at J, with 13 bases between the two ends. The CDR3 runs 14 residues. The CDR3 loop reads CASSEGGLGNEQFF. The CDR3 DNA reads as TGTGCCAGCAGCGAGGGGGGGCTTGGCAATGAGCAGTTCTTC.

This clonotype occurred a few times. The chain joins TRBV2 to TRBJ2-1; possibly TRBD2 for D (5 bases). CDR3 size: 17 residues. Germline V lookup: CDR1 SNHLY, CDR2 FYNNEI. With 0 bases removed from V and 7 bases from J, the gap between germline ends came to 19 bases. The CDR3 DNA reads TGTGCCAGCAGTGAAGCGTTAGCGCTACCCCGAAGGAATGAGCAGTTCTTC. It specifies CASSEALALPRRNEQFF. The full variable domain, rest sourced from reference TRBV2 and TRBJ2-1, is EPEVTQTPSHQVTQMGQEVILRCVPISNHLYFYWYRQILGQKVEFLVSFYNNEISEKSEIFDDQFSVERPDGSNFTLKIRSTKLEDSAMYFCASSEALALPRRNEQFFGPGTRLTVL.

This chain connects TRBV20-1 to TRBJ2-5, with D hard to call. Germline values: CDR1 DFQATT, CDR2 SNEGSKA (reference sequence). Between the trimmed V and J ends, which lost 7 bases and 1 base, there was a span of 10 bases. The CDR3 is made up of 12 amino acids. Here the CDR3 reads CSVYLAQETQYF. The CDR3 DNA reads TGCAGTGTATACTTAGCCCAAGAGACCCAGTACTTC.

This clonotype was seen a few times. The genes are TRBV30 and TRBJ1-2, with 7 bases that match TRBD1. The CDR3 sequence is 13 residues long. V dropped 7 bases and J dropped 2; count of bases not matched to a gene: 7. Germline values: CDR1 GTSNPN, CDR2 SVGIG (reference sequence). DNA for the CDR3: TGTGCCTCTCCCCGACAGGGCAACTATGGCTACACCTTC. Protein sequence: CASPRQGNYGYTF.

The V gene is TRBV12-3 or TRBV12-4, the J gene TRBJ1-1; D is undetermined. Trimming shortened V by 3 bases and J by 5 bases, and 10 bases separated the two germline ends. This CDR3 contains 13 residues. The CDR3 coding sequence is TGTGCCAGCAGTTTGAGGGCTGCAACTGAAGCTTTCTTT. Translated, it gives CASSLRAATEAFF.

There are a few counts of this clonotype. The chain is built from TRBV27 and TRBJ1-2; 8 positions agree with TRBD1. Trimming cost V 4 bases and J 0 bases; bases outside gene matches: 7. The CDR3 sequence is 16 residues long. The germline V gene encodes CDR1 MNHEY and CDR2 SMNVEV (reference sequence). The CDR3 DNA follows: TGTGCCAGCAGTTCCCGGGACAGGCATCCTAACTATGGCTACACCTTC. Protein: CASSSRDRHPNYGYTF.

As regards this clonotype: Germline and junction disagree at one end, which may indicate a read error. The chain joins TRBV12-3 or TRBV12-4 to TRBJ1-1, with TRBD1 matching 8 bases. This CDR3 comprises 15 residues. The CDR3 nucleotides are TGTACCAGCAGAAGGACAGGGCGGATGAACACTGAAGCTTTCTTT. Protein: CTSRRTGRMNTEAFF.

The V call is TRBV15, the J call TRBJ2-7; D is possibly TRBD2 (5 bases). In germline, CDR1 is LNHNV, CDR2 YYDKDF (reference sequence). The CDR3 totals 14 residues. V was clipped by 1 base and J by 3 bases, with 10 bases between them. The CDR3 here is CATSRAGYGYEQYF. The DNA for the CDR3 is TGTGCCACCAGCAGAGCGGGATATGGCTACGAGCAGTACTTC. Filled out from reference TRBV15 and TRBJ2-7, the complete variable domain reads DAMVIQNPRYQVTQFGKPVTLSCSQTLNHNVMYWYQQKSSQAPKLLFHYYDKDFNNEADTPDNFQSRRPNTSFCFLDIRSPGLGDTAMYLCATSRAGYGYEQYFGPGTRLTVT.

This chain joins TRBV5-1 and TRBJ2-1, with 8 bases that match TRBD2. Germline lookup yields CDR1 SGHRS and CDR2 YFSETQ. The trim removed 2 bases at V and 9 bases at J, leaving 10 bases unmatched. This CDR3 comprises 15 residues. The CDR3 nucleotides read TGCGCCAGCAGCTTTCGAGCGGGGGAGGAAGGTGAGCAGTTCTTC. This codes for CASSFRAGEEGEQFF. Together with reference TRBV5-1 and TRBJ2-1, the CDR3 gives the full variable domain: KAGVTQTPRYLIKTRGQQVTLSCSPISGHRSVSWYQQTPGQGLQFLFEYFSETQRNKGNFPGRFSGRQFSNSRSEMNVSTLELGDSALYLCASSFRAGEEGEQFFGPGTRLTVL.

Of note for this clonotype: One end of the junction fails to match germline, which may point to a read error. The chain employs TRBV5-1 and TRBJ1-1; D might be TRBD1 (5 bases). The CDR3 covers 15 residues. The germline CDR1 and CDR2 sequences are SGHRS and YFSETQ. The CDR3 loop is CASSLEVREGTETFF. DNA of the CDR3: TGCGCCAGCAGCTTGGAAGTCAGGGAAGGCACTGAAACTTTCTTT.

CDR3 coding DNA: TGCAGCGTGGGGACAGGGCTAAGCTATGGCTACACCTTC. The encoded protein is CSVGTGLSYGYTF. The chain employs TRBV29-1 and TRBJ1-2, with 9 bases matching TRBD1. J lost 4 bases, V lost 6 bases, and 6 bases had no gene match. Germline CDR1 reads SQVTM; CDR2 reads ANQGSEA. The CDR3 spans 13 residues.

The chain couples TRBV13 to TRBJ2-4; 9 bases are a match to TRBD2. Germline V gene data show CDR1 as PRHDT and CDR2 as FYEKMQ (reference sequence). This CDR3 has 17 amino acids. After removal of 0 bases from V and 6 bases from J, the junction contained 9 bases not matched to a gene. The CDR3 protein is CASSLGCGGAIRNIQYF. As DNA, the CDR3 is TGTGCCAGCAGCTTAGGTTGCGGGGGGGCCATACGAAACATTCAGTACTTC.

CDR3 DNA sequence: TGTGCCAGCAGCCCCCGACGGGGGGAGGCCTATGGCTACACCTTC. Protein product: CASSPRRGEAYGYTF. This chain joins TRBV9 and TRBJ1-2; D is perhaps TRBD1 (5 bases). Trimming stripped 4 bases from V and 4 bases from J, with 17 bases between. This CDR3 comprises 15 residues. CDR1 is SGDLS and CDR2 is YYNGEE in the germline V gene. The full variable domain, in which reference TRBV9 and TRBJ1-2 provide the parts outside the CDR3, is DSGVTQTPKHLITATGQRVTLRCSPRSGDLSVYWYQQSLDQGLQFLIQYYNGEERAKGNILERFSAQQFPDLHSELNLSSLELGDSALYFCASSPRRGEAYGYTFGSGTRLTVV.

This chain uses TRBV7-9 with TRBJ1-2; 10 nucleotides agree with TRBD1. The V segment lost 1 base and the J segment 8 bases; nucleotides outside the gene matches: 13. This CDR3 has 17 amino acids. The germline V gene has CDR1 SEHNR and CDR2 FQNEAQ (reference sequence). CDR3 protein: CASSLVLTGTGVRGYTF. CDR3 nucleotide sequence: TGTGCCAGCAGCTTAGTGCTTACCGGGACAGGGGTTCGCGGCTACACCTTC.

As concerns this clonotype: One end of the junction does not line up with germline, which may come from a read error. The chain carries TRBV2 and TRBJ1-6, with D uncertain. This CDR3 has 13 residues. Germline V gene data show CDR1 as SNHLY and CDR2 as FYNNEI. CDR3 sequence (DNA): TGTGCCACCAGTCCACGAGAGAATTCACCCCTCCACTTT. Its protein product is CATSPRENSPLHF.

The chain is built from TRBV12-3 or TRBV12-4 and TRBJ2-6, with 9 bases fitting TRBD1. After removal of 6 bases from V and 0 bases from J, the junction contained 6 bases not matched to a gene. CDR3 size: 17 residues. CDR3 residues: CASSHGTGISGANVLTF. DNA of the CDR3: TGTGCCAGCAGCCACGGGACAGGGATCTCTGGGGCCAACGTCCTGACTTTC.

This clonotype was picked up a small number of times. This rearrangement joins TRBV6-6 to TRBJ2-5, with 15 bases identical to TRBD2. The CDR3 extends over 16 amino acids. Germline loops: CDR1 MNHNY, CDR2 SVGAGI (reference sequence). The ends lost 6 bases at V and 5 bases at J; junction bases unmatched: 7. The CDR3: CASSPGLAGGRETQYF. The CDR3 nucleotides read TGTGCCAGCAGCCCGGGACTAGCGGGAGGACGGGAGACCCAGTACTTC.

This clonotype was recorded only once. The J gene is TRBJ2-1, the V gene TRBV5-1, with D perhaps given as TRBD1 or TRBD2 (7 bases each). Trimming cost V 7 bases and J 2 bases, with 25 bases left between them. This CDR3 region has 18 residues. Germline values: CDR1 SGHRS, CDR2 YFSETQ. The CDR3 sequence: CASAPRGGGPGTYNEQFF. CDR3 sequence (DNA): TGCGCCAGCGCCCCCAGGGGGGGAGGGCCGGGTACCTACAATGAGCAGTTCTTC.

This clonotype occurred a few times. This chain joins TRBV5-1 and TRBJ2-3, with D hard to call. Germline-derived CDR1 and CDR2 are SGHRS and YFSETQ. The CDR3 is 15 amino acids. Trimming removed 4 bases at V and 0 bases at J, with 12 bases between. CDR3: CASSQGYSSTDTQYF. In DNA form, the CDR3 reads TGCGCCAGCAGCCAAGGATATTCTAGCACAGATACGCAGTATTTT.

The CDR3 nucleotides read TGTGCCAGCAGCCGACAGGGGACCCTCGCAGATACGCAGTATTTT. This translates into CASSRQGTLADTQYF. This chain links TRBV12-3 or TRBV12-4 with TRBJ2-3; 8 nucleotides agree with TRBD1. This CDR3 is 15 amino acids long. V lost 6 bases, J lost 4 bases, and 9 bases stayed unmatched.

A few counts support this clonotype. V is TRBV9 and J is TRBJ2-1; 7 positions match TRBD1. Germline V gives CDR1 SGDLS, CDR2 YYNGEE. V lost 3 bases to trimming and J lost 8 bases; unmatched junction nucleotides: 8. This CDR3 spans 14 amino acids. The CDR3 loop reads CASSGSAGGYEQFF. Here the CDR3 DNA reads TGTGCCAGCAGCGGCTCCGCAGGGGGATATGAGCAGTTCTTC.

The rearrangement uses TRBV11-1 and TRBJ2-3; TRBD1 matches at 9 bases. CDR1 is SGHAT and CDR2 is FQDESV in the germline V gene (reference sequence). V lost 8 bases to trimming and J lost 1 base; unmatched junction nucleotides: 4. The CDR3 is made up of 14 amino acids. In nucleotides, the CDR3 is TGTGCCAGCCGGGACAGGGTCGGCACAGATACGCAGTATTTT. Its protein product is CASRDRVGTDTQYF.

This clonotype has just a few counts. The rearrangement joins TRBV3-1 to TRBJ2-6; 14 bases align to TRBD2. J gave up 3 bases and V 2 bases, and 9 bases lay outside the gene matches. Germline loops: CDR1 LGHDT, CDR2 YNNKEL (reference sequence). The CDR3 is made up of 20 amino acids. In DNA form, the CDR3 reads TGTGCCAGCAGCCAATTCACAGTGGGACTAGCGGGAGTTGGGGCCAACGTCCTGACTTTC. Translation: CASSQFTVGLAGVGANVLTF.

The V and J genes are TRBV12-3 or TRBV12-4 and TRBJ2-5; D uncertain. The J call may be in error: the DNA end matches TRBJ2-7 better. There are 12 residues in the CDR3. This CDR3 is CASSLIGTEQYF. The DNA for the CDR3 is TGTGCCAGCAGTTTAATAGGTACCGAGCAGTACTTC.

V and J are TRBV12-5 and TRBJ2-7; D is unclear. V lost 4 bases to trimming and J lost 4 bases, with 5 bases between them. CDR1 and CDR2 (germline): LGHNT, FRNRAP. This CDR3 is built from 11 residues. DNA of the CDR3: TGTGCTAGTGGTTCAAATTACGAGCAGTACTTC. This encodes CASGSNYEQYF.

There are a few counts of this clonotype. V and J are TRBV29-1 and TRBJ2-5; a weak D match, TRBD1 (5 bases). The J call may not be correct, given that the DNA end is closer to TRBJ2-7. This CDR3 is built from 12 residues. CDR1 and CDR2 (germline): SQVTM, ANQGSEA. As DNA, the CDR3 is TGCAGCGTTGCTCCAAAAAGGGGCGAGCAGTACTTC. Protein product: CSVAPKRGEQYF.

This chain uses TRBV29-1 with TRBJ2-6; D gene unclear. This CDR3 region has 16 residues. V dropped 6 bases and J dropped 0 bases, with 15 bases sitting between them. The germline gives CDR1 SQVTM, CDR2 ANQGSEA. Here the CDR3 DNA reads TGCAGCGTATTGGACCTTGGAAGCTCTGGGGCCAACGTCCTGACTTTC. Protein product: CSVLDLGSSGANVLTF.

The V call is TRBV5-1, the J call TRBJ2-3; D gene unclear. Per germline, CDR1 SGHRS and CDR2 YFSETQ. The CDR3 length is 14 residues. Trimming shortened V by 5 bases and J by 0 bases, and 10 bases separated the two germline ends. The CDR3 region has the DNA TGCGCCAGCAGAACACAGCCGAGCACAGATACGCAGTATTTT. Its translation is CASRTQPSTDTQYF. Based on the CDR3 plus reference TRBV5-1 and TRBJ2-3, the full variable domain is KAGVTQTPRYLIKTRGQQVTLSCSPISGHRSVSWYQQTPGQGLQFLFEYFSETQRNKGNFPGRFSGRQFSNSRSEMNVSTLELGDSALYLCASRTQPSTDTQYFGPGTRLTVL.

CDR3 amino acids: CASSLVGGGEQYF. CDR3 nucleotides: TGTGCCAGCAGCTTAGTAGGGGGGGGCGAGCAGTACTTC. The rearrangement joins TRBV7-8 to TRBJ2-7, with TRBD2 as a possible D gene (7 bases). The CDR3 contains 13 residues. Germline loops: CDR1 SGHVS, CDR2 FQNEAQ. V dropped 1 base and J dropped 6 bases, with 10 bases sitting between them.